The 32 T cell receptor beta chains in this list originate from one sample, sequenced in a study of T cell repertoires in cytomegalovirus infection. TCRdb re-derived calls from the reads in MiXCR, one entry per CDR3 protein. This sample yields roughly 170,000 distinct CDR3 sequences, of which about a fifth are seen a single time; 25% belongs to the top ten. Antigens for these TCRs are unknown. The sample consisted of CD8+ T cells from cultured PBMCs, taken from culture after CMV antigen stimulation. The receptor source for this set is a human donor in good health (CMV status not recorded). Some clones in this sample may be carry-over from other donors' samples.

The rearrangement joins TRBV11-1 to TRBJ2-5, with D perhaps matching TRBD1 or TRBD2 (5 bases each). CDR3 length: 14 residues. The germline gives CDR1 SGHAT, CDR2 FQDESV (reference sequence). V gave up 5 bases and J gave up 10 bases, with 20 bases separating them. This CDR3 is CASSTPWDRWDQYF. As DNA, the CDR3 is TGTGCCAGCAGCACACCCTGGGACCGGTGGGACCAGTACTTC.

This clonotype was seen a handful of times. The V and J genes are TRBV28 and TRBJ2-7; 8 bases map to TRBD2. The CDR3 contains 13 residues. Germline CDR1 and CDR2: MDHEN and SYDVKM. Trimming took 8 bases from V and 5 from J; bases not matched to a gene: 8. The chain's CDR3 is CASAPGGVHEQYF. Here the CDR3 DNA reads TGTGCCAGCGCGCCGGGGGGGGTACACGAGCAGTACTTC.

The rearrangement joins TRBV6-1 to TRBJ1-1; 9 nucleotides agree with TRBD1. The germline V gene has CDR1 MNHNS and CDR2 SASEGT. The junction had 8 bases not matched to a gene; V was cut back by 6 bases and J by 0 bases. This CDR3 region has 16 residues. The DNA for the CDR3 is TGTGCCAGCAGACAGGGGGCATTTCGGATGAACACTGAAGCTTTCTTT. Its protein is CASRQGAFRMNTEAFF.

V gene TRBV28 combines with J gene TRBJ2-6; the D gene is possibly TRBD1 (5 bases). Trimming took 6 bases from V and 4 from J, leaving 13 bases between them. This CDR3 region has 15 residues. Looked up from germline, CDR1 is MDHEN and CDR2 is SYDVKM. The CDR3 DNA sequence: TGTGCCAGCAGCCCCGAAGGGGTCGGGGCCAACGTCCTGACTTTC. This gives the protein CASSPEGVGANVLTF.

The genes are TRBV5-6 and TRBJ1-1; 9 bases are shared with TRBD1. In germline, CDR1 is SGHDT, CDR2 YYEEEE. This CDR3 has 18 residues. V dropped 2 bases and J dropped 2; count of bases not matched to a gene: 13. CDR3 in amino acids: CASSFWWTGEAPNTEAFF. CDR3 bases: TGTGCCAGCAGCTTCTGGTGGACAGGGGAAGCCCCAAACACTGAAGCTTTCTTT.

This clonotype has a single count. CDR3 region: CASSELGGSNQPQHF. DNA of the CDR3: TGTGCCAGCAGTGAATTGGGTGGTAGCAATCAGCCCCAGCATTTT. This sequence joins TRBV6-1 and TRBJ1-5; D is undetermined. The CDR3 covers 15 residues. The V end was cut by 2 bases, the J end by 0 bases, with 8 bases between. Per the germline V gene, CDR1 is MNHNS and CDR2 is SASEGT.

The gene calls are TRBV15 and TRBJ1-1; D is uncertain. The CDR3 covers 16 residues. V lost 0 bases, J lost 2 bases, and 13 bases lay in between. CDR1 LNHNV and CDR2 YYDKDF come from the germline V gene (reference sequence). The CDR3, as DNA: TGTGCCACCAGCAGAGAAAGGGAAAGCCACAACACTGAAGCTTTCTTT. Residues: CATSRERESHNTEAFF.

The rearrangement links TRBV12-5 to TRBJ2-5; tentatively, D is TRBD2 (6 bases). V was pared by 2 bases and J by 2 bases, with 12 bases between. The CDR3 has 15 amino acids. Germline CDR1 reads LGHNT; CDR2 reads FRNRAP. The CDR3 region is CASGLPGTSQETQYF. DNA of the CDR3: TGTGCTAGTGGTTTGCCCGGGACTTCACAAGAGACCCAGTACTTC.

V and J are TRBV11-1 and TRBJ1-2; D is unresolved. Germline V lookup: CDR1 SGHAT, CDR2 FQDESV (reference sequence). CDR3 size: 15 residues. V was trimmed by 3 bases and J by 0 bases, leaving 11 bases between them. CDR3 amino acids: CASSFFAGSNYGYTF. The CDR3 DNA sequence: TGTGCCAGCAGCTTCTTCGCCGGGTCTAACTATGGCTACACCTTC.

This clonotype appeared a few times. This chain connects TRBV7-9 to TRBJ1-3; TRBD1 might be the D (6 bases). In germline, CDR1 is SEHNR, CDR2 FQNEAQ (reference sequence). The CDR3 totals 14 residues. Trimming stripped 6 bases from V and 0 bases from J, with 9 bases between. The CDR3 loop reads CASSGDNSGNTIYF. CDR3 DNA sequence: TGTGCCAGCAGTGGGGACAACTCTGGAAACACCATATATTTT.

This clonotype came up a few times. This chain uses TRBV2 with TRBJ2-1; tentatively, D is TRBD2 (7 bases). The germline gives CDR1 SNHLY, CDR2 FYNNEI. The CDR3 contains 15 residues. Trimming cost V 6 bases and J 8 bases, with 20 bases left between them. CDR3 sequence: CASRNPEGGVDEQFF. CDR3 in DNA: TGTGCCAGCAGGAATCCTGAGGGGGGGGTGGATGAGCAGTTCTTC.

A few counts support this clonotype. The chain joins TRBV7-9 to TRBJ2-7; 7 bases match TRBD1. Germline trimming cut 5 bases from V and 3 bases from J; bases unmatched to any gene: 4. Germline lookup yields CDR1 SEHNR and CDR2 FQNEAQ (reference sequence). CDR3 size: 13 residues. The CDR3 region is CASSEDRNYEQYF. The CDR3 DNA follows: TGTGCCAGCAGCGAGGACAGGAACTACGAGCAGTACTTC. The complete variable domain, with remaining parts taken from reference TRBV7-9 and TRBJ2-7, reads DTGVSQNPRHKITKRGQNVTFRCDPISEHNRLYWYRQTLGQGPEFLTYFQNEAQLEKSRLLSDRFSAERPKGSFSTLEIQRTEQGDSAMYLCASSEDRNYEQYFGPGTRLTVT.

The J gene is TRBJ2-5, the V gene TRBV5-5; weak D call: TRBD1 (5 bases). Germline V gene sequence: CDR1 SGHKS, CDR2 YYEKEE (reference sequence). CDR3 length: 14 residues. The V end lost 3 bases, the J end lost 5 bases, and 14 bases lay between the germline ends. CDR3 protein: CASSSEGDLETQYF. The CDR3 DNA is TGTGCCAGCAGCTCGGAAGGGGATTTGGAGACCCAGTACTTC.

Concerning this clonotype itself: Relative to the germline gene, one junction end is altered; a read error may explain this. This chain joins TRBV6-5 and TRBJ1-2; a possible D gene is TRBD1 (5 bases). CDR3 length: 13 residues. The V gene's germline CDR1 is MNHEY and CDR2 SVGAGI. CDR3 residues: CDSSYDSTYGYTF. The CDR3 DNA is TGTGACAGCAGTTACGACAGCACCTATGGCTACACCTTC.

The chain couples TRBV7-2 to TRBJ2-7, with 8 bases identical to TRBD1. Per germline, CDR1 SGHTA and CDR2 FQGNSA. J gave up 2 bases and V 3 bases, and 6 bases lay outside the gene matches. The CDR3 is 15 residues long. CDR3 DNA: TGTGCCAGCAGCTTCATCGGGACAGGAGCCTACGAGCAGTACTTC. Amino acid sequence: CASSFIGTGAYEQYF.

The CDR3 reads CASSFRGVYEQYF. The DNA for the CDR3 is TGTGCCAGCAGTTTTCGGGGTGTCTACGAGCAGTACTTC. The chain carries TRBV12-3 or TRBV12-4 and TRBJ2-7; the D gene is possibly TRBD2 (5 bases). Trimming pared 3 bases from V and 3 bases from J, leaving 9 bases between. The CDR3 has 13 residues.

This clonotype was seen more than once but under ten times. The CDR3 sequence: CASSFGDPLGNTIYF. CDR3 coding DNA: TGTGCCAGCAGCTTCGGAGACCCACTCGGAAACACCATATATTTT. The chain joins TRBV5-6 to TRBJ1-3; D gene uncertain. Germline V lookup: CDR1 SGHDT, CDR2 YYEEEE. This CDR3 comprises 15 residues. V gave up 2 bases and J gave up 4 bases, with 13 bases separating them.

The chain links TRBV7-9 to TRBJ1-1; D gene unclear. This CDR3 has 14 amino acids. The V gene's germline CDR1 is SEHNR and CDR2 FQNEAQ (reference sequence). Deletions cut 1 base from V and 7 bases from J, with 13 bases between. In nucleotides, the CDR3 is TGTGCCAGCAGCTTAGTGAGCGTTGGGCTTGAAGCTTTCTTT. Amino acid sequence: CASSLVSVGLEAFF. The entire variable domain, with the rest obtained from reference TRBV7-9 and TRBJ1-1, is as follows: DTGVSQNPRHKITKRGQNVTFRCDPISEHNRLYWYRQTLGQGPEFLTYFQNEAQLEKSRLLSDRFSAERPKGSFSTLEIQRTEQGDSAMYLCASSLVSVGLEAFFGQGTRLTVV.

CDR3 residues: CASSEGRLGGELFF. DNA for the CDR3: TGTGCCAGCAGTGAAGGGCGGCTCGGCGGGGAGCTGTTTTTT. V is TRBV6-1 and J is TRBJ2-2; D remains unclear. Germline-derived CDR1 and CDR2 are MNHNS and SASEGT. The germline V and J ends were trimmed by 1 base and 7 bases, with 10 bases remaining between them. This CDR3 comprises 14 residues.

The genes are TRBV12-5 and TRBJ1-1, with D perhaps matching TRBD1 (5 bases). CDR1 is LGHNT, CDR2 FRNRAP, per germline. Trimming left V 7 bases short and J 3 bases short, with 9 bases between. The CDR3 runs to 12 residues. The CDR3 nucleotides are TGTGCTAGTGTTGAGGGGTACACTGAAGCTTTCTTT. Translated, it gives CASVEGYTEAFF.

This chain connects TRBV19 to TRBJ1-1; TRBD1 aligns across 8 bases. The CDR3 length is 15 residues. Trimming took 3 bases from V and 2 from J; bases not matched to a gene: 5. In germline, CDR1 is LNHDA, CDR2 SQIVND (reference sequence). The CDR3 sequence is CASSIPGQGNTEAFF. CDR3 nucleotide sequence: TGTGCCAGTAGTATTCCTGGACAGGGAAACACTGAAGCTTTCTTT.

The chain carries TRBV24-1 and TRBJ2-7; unclear D gene. This CDR3 comprises 11 residues. Between the trimmed V and J ends, which lost 7 bases and 3 bases, there was a span of 6 bases. CDR1 is KGHDR, CDR2 SFDVKD, per germline. As DNA, the CDR3 is TGTGCCACCAGAATCGTCTACGAGCAGTACTTC. This codes for CATRIVYEQYF.

This clonotype was seen a few times. The V gene is TRBV12-3 or TRBV12-4, the J gene TRBJ1-2; D unresolved. The CDR3 runs to 14 residues. V lost 3 bases, J lost 3 bases, and 11 bases lay in between. Written as DNA, the CDR3 is TGTGCCAGCAGTTTCGGGGTTGGCGACTATGGCTACACCTTC. Protein product: CASSFGVGDYGYTF.

The V gene is TRBV5-1, the J gene TRBJ2-3, with 11 bases that match TRBD2. Germline trimming cut 3 bases from V and 0 bases from J; bases unmatched to any gene: 3. The CDR3 has 16 residues. In germline, CDR1 is SGHRS, CDR2 YFSETQ. The CDR3 DNA reads as TGCGCCAGCAGCTGGAGACTAGCGGGGAGCACAGATACGCAGTATTTT. Residues: CASSWRLAGSTDTQYF.

V usage is TRBV14 and J usage is TRBJ1-6; D is undetermined. Germline-derived CDR1 and CDR2 are SGHDN and FVKESK. V lost 0 bases, J lost 0 bases, and 15 bases lay in between. CDR3 length: 19 amino acids. CDR3 sequence: CASSQELTRDSSYNSPLHF. CDR3 coding DNA: TGTGCCAGCAGCCAAGAGCTTACAAGGGATAGCTCCTATAATTCACCCCTCCACTTT.

The rearrangement uses TRBV7-3 and TRBJ2-3; D perhaps matches TRBD2 (7 bases). CDR1 and CDR2 from the germline V gene are SGHTA and FQGTGA. Trimming cost V 2 bases and J 1 base, with 10 bases left between them. The length of the CDR3 is 15 residues. The CDR3 DNA is TGTGCCAGCAGCTTAGCGGGGGCGGGCACAGATACGCAGTATTTT. It specifies CASSLAGAGTDTQYF.

The chain carries TRBV7-9 and TRBJ1-2, with D possibly matching TRBD1 (5 bases). The CDR3 totals 14 residues. From germline, CDR1 is SEHNR and CDR2 FQNEAQ (reference sequence). V shed 8 bases and J shed 4 bases, with 17 bases lying between them. The CDR3 nucleotides read TGTGCCAGCTATCGGGGAGACAGATCCTATGGCTACACCTTC. Translated, it gives CASYRGDRSYGYTF.

This rearrangement joins TRBV7-4 to TRBJ2-4; 7 nucleotides align to TRBD2. J was trimmed by 7 bases and V by 4 bases; bases with no gene match: 7. The germline gives CDR1 SGHVT, CDR2 SQSDAQ. CDR3 length equals 14 residues. Written as DNA, the CDR3 is TGTGCCAGCAGCTCGCCCCACGGGGGGAACATTCAGTACTTC. Its protein product is CASSSPHGGNIQYF.

This chain joins TRBV6-2 or TRBV6-3 and TRBJ2-7; D is undetermined. Trimming pared 8 bases from V and 0 bases from J, leaving 14 bases between. Germline V gene data show CDR1 as MNHEY and CDR2 as SVGEGT. The CDR3 consists of 14 residues. The CDR3, as DNA: TGTGCCAGCTTCGAATCAGCATTCTCCTACGAGCAGTACTTC. Encoded protein: CASFESAFSYEQYF.

This chain joins TRBV12-3 or TRBV12-4 and TRBJ2-1; D may be TRBD2 (6 bases). The V end was cut by 6 bases, the J end by 2 bases, with 14 bases between. This CDR3 has 15 amino acids. This CDR3 is CASSLSGAPYNEQFF. CDR3 bases: TGTGCCAGCAGCCTTAGCGGAGCACCCTACAATGAGCAGTTCTTC.

The chain couples TRBV6-2 or TRBV6-3 to TRBJ2-7; either TRBD1 or TRBD2 may supply D (5 bases each). Per germline, CDR1 MNHEY and CDR2 SVGEGT. This CDR3 spans 15 amino acids. V was shortened by 4 bases and J by 9 bases, with 22 bases between the two germline ends. The CDR3 region is CASSSLTGTNIGQYF. The CDR3 DNA follows: TGTGCCAGCAGTTCGCTAACCGGGACCAATATCGGGCAGTACTTC.

This clonotype was counted between two and nine times. The rearrangement uses TRBV4-1 and TRBJ2-2; 15 bases match TRBD2. Germline assignment: CDR1 MGHRA and CDR2 YSYEKL. J lost 5 bases, V lost 0 bases, and 4 bases had no gene match. This CDR3 is 18 amino acids long. CDR3 coding DNA: TGCGCCAGCAGCCAAGATGGACTAGCGGGGGGGCCAACCGGGGAGCTGTTTTTT. It encodes CASSQDGLAGGPTGELFF.